The clone carrying this T cell receptor beta chain was picked up one time. The entry originates in a study of PD-L1 blockade in urothelial cancer. Looking at the study overall: It was in 2014 that patients started atezolizumab at 1,200 mg intravenously every 3 weeks. Median T cell yield from blood was approximately 130,000.

Repertoires were generated with immunoSEQ multiplex PCR, while TCRdb's copy carries only in-frame clones and drops some. The repertoire includes roughly 16,000 clones, around nine tenths of them detected once, and 12% sits in the top ten. Time point: pretreatment peripheral blood. For each patient, 1 to 8 samples were obtained, pretreatment and on-treatment. The sequences come from PBMCs, collected around atezolizumab (anti-PD-L1) treatment. This sequence originates from a man between 65 and 85 years old with urothelial cancer.

CDR3 nucleotides: TGTGCCAGCAGTTCCGGAGGGGCTGGTGAAAAACTGTTTTTT. It is translated as CASSSGGAGEKLFF. J is TRBJ1-4 and V is TRBV6-5; the D gene is possibly TRBD1 (5 bases). The V gene lost 4 bases and the J gene lost 7 bases, with 13 bases spanning the gap. CDR1 is MNHEY, CDR2 SVGAGI, per germline. This CDR3 has 14 residues.